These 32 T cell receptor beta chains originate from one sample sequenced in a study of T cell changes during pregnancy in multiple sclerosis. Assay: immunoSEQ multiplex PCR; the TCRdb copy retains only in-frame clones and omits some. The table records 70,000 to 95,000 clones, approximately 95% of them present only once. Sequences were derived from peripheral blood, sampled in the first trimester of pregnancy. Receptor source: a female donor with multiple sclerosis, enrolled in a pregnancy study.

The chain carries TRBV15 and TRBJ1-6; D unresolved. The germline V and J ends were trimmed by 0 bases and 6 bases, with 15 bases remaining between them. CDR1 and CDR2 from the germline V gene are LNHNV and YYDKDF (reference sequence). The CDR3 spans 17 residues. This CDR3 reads CATSRELRVIFNSPLHF. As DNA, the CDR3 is TGTGCCACCAGCAGAGAGTTGAGAGTTATTTTTAATTCACCCCTCCACTTT.

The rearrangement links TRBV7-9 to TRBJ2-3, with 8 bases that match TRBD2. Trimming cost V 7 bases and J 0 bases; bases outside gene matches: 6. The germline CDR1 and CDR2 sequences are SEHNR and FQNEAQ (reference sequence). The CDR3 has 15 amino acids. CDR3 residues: CASIPRGDSTDTQYF. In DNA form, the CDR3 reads TGTGCCAGCATCCCGCGGGGGGACAGCACAGATACGCAGTATTTT.

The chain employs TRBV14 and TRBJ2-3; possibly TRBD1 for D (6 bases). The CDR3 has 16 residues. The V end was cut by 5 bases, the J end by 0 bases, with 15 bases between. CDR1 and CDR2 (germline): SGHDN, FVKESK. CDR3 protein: CASSSGTFLSTDTQYF. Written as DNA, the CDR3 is TGTGCCAGCAGCTCCGGGACATTCCTTAGCACAGATACGCAGTATTTT.

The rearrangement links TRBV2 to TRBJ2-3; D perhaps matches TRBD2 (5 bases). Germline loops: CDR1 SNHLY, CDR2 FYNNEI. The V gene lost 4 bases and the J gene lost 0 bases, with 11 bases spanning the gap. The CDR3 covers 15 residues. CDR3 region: CASSVGLASTDTQYF. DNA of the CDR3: TGTGCCAGCAGTGTTGGACTGGCTAGCACAGATACGCAGTATTTT.

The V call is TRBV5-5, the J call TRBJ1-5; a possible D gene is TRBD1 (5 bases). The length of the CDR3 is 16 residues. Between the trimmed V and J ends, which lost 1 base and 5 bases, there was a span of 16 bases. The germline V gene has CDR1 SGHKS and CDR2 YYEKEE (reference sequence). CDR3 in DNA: TGTGCCAGCAGCTTGTGGGGGGATATCGTCGATCAGCCCCAGCATTTT. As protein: CASSLWGDIVDQPQHF.

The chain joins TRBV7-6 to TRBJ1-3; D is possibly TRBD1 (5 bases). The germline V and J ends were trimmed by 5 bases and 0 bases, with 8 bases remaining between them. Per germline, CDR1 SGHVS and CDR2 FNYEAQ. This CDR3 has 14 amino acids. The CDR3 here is CASSPTDSGNTIYF. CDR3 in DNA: TGTGCCAGCAGCCCGACAGACTCTGGAAACACCATATATTTT.

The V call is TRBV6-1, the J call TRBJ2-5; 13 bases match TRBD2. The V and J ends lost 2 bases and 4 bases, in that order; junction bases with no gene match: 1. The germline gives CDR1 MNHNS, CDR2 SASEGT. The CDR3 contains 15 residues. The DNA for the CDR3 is TGTGCCAGCAGTGAAACTAGCGGGGGGGCAGAGACCCAGTACTTC. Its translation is CASSETSGGAETQYF.

Written as DNA, the CDR3 is TGTGCCAGCAGTTACAGCAAAGAGACCCAGTACTTC. Protein sequence: CASSYSKETQYF. The gene calls are TRBV6-5 and TRBJ2-5, with D hard to call. Germline V gene sequence: CDR1 MNHEY, CDR2 SVGAGI. CDR3 length: 12 residues. The V gene lost 2 bases and the J gene lost 3 bases, with 4 bases spanning the gap.

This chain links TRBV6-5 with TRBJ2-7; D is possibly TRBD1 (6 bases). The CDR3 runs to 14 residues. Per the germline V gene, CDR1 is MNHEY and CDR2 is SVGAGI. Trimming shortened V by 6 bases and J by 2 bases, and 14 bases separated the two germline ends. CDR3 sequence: CASRGIDRPYEQYF. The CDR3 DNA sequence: TGTGCCAGCAGAGGGATAGACAGGCCCTACGAGCAGTACTTC.

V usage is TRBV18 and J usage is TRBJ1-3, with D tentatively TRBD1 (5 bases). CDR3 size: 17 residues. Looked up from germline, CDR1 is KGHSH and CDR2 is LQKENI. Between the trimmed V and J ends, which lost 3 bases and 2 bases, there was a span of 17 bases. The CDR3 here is CASSPSQGRITGNTIYF. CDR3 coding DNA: TGTGCCAGCTCACCTTCCCAGGGAAGAATAACTGGAAACACCATATATTTT.

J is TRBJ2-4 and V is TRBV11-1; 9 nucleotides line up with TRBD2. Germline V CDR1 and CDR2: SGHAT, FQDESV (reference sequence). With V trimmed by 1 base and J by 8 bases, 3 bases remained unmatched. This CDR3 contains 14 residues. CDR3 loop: CASSLDAGGHIQYF. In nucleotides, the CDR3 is TGTGCCAGCAGCTTAGATGCGGGGGGGCACATTCAGTACTTC.

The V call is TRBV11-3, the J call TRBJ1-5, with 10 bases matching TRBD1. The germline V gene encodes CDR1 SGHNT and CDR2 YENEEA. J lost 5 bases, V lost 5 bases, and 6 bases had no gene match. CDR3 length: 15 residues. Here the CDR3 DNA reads TGTGCCAGCAGCGCTAGGACAGGGGGGGATCAGCCCCAGCATTTT. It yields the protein CASSARTGGDQPQHF.

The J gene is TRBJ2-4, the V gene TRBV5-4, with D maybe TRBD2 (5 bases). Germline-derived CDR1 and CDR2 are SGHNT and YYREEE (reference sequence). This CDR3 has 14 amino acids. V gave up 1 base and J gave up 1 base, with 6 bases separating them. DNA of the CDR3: TGTGCCAGCAGCTTGAGGGAGGCCAAAAACATTCAGTACTTC. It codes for CASSLREAKNIQYF.

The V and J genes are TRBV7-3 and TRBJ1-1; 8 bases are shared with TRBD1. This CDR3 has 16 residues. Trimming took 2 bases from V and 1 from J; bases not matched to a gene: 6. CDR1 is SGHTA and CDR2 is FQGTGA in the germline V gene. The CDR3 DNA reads TGTGCCAGCAGCTTACGAGTAGGACAGGGGAACACTGAAGCTTTCTTT. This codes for CASSLRVGQGNTEAFF.

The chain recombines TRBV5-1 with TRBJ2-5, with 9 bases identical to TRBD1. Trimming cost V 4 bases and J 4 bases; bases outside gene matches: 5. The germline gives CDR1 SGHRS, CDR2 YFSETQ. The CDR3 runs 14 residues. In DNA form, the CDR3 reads TGCGCCAGCAGCCCGGGGGACAGGGTAGAGACCCAGTACTTC. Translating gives CASSPGDRVETQYF. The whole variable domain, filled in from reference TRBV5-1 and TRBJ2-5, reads KAGVTQTPRYLIKTRGQQVTLSCSPISGHRSVSWYQQTPGQGLQFLFEYFSETQRNKGNFPGRFSGRQFSNSRSEMNVSTLELGDSALYLCASSPGDRVETQYFGPGTRLLVL.

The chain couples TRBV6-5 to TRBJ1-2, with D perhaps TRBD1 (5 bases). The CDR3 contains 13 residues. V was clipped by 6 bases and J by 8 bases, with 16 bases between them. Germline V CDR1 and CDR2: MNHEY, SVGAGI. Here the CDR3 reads CASSPDPGEGYTF. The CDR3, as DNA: TGTGCCAGCAGCCCCGACCCGGGGGAAGGCTACACCTTC.

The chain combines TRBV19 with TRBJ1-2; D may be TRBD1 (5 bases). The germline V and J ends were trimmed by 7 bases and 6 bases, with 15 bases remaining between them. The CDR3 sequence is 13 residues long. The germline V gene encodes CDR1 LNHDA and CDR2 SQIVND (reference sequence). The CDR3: CASNYRRGDGYTF. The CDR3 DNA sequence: TGTGCCAGTAATTACAGGCGAGGAGATGGCTACACCTTC.

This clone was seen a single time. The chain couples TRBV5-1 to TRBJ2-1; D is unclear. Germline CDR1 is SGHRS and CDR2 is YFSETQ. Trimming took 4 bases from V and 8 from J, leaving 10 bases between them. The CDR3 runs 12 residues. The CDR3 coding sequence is TGCGCCAGCAGCCCGGATGGAGATGAGCAGTTCTTC. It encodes CASSPDGDEQFF.

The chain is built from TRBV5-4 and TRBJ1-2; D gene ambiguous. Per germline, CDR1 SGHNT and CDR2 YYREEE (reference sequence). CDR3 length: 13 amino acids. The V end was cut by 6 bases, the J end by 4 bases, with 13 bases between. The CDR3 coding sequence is TGTGCCAGCACCAGGTGGGCGGGCTATGGCTACACCTTC. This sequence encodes CASTRWAGYGYTF.

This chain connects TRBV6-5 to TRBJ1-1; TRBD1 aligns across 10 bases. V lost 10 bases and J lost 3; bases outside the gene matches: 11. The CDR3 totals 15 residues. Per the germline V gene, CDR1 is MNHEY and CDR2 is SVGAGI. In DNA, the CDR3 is TGTGCCACCCGACAGGGGGCTATTCGGTACACTGAAGCTTTCTTT. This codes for CATRQGAIRYTEAFF.

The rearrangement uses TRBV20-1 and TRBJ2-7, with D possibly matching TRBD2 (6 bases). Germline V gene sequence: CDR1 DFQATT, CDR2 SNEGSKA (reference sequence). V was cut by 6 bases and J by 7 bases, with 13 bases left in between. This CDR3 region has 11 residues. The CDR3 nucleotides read TGCAGTGCAGACGGGGCGGGAGAGCAGTACTTC. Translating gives CSADGAGEQYF.

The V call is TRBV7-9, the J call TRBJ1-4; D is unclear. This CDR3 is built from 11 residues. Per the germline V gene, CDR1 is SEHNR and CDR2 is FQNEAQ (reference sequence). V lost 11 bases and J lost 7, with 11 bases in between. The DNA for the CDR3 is TGTGCCCTTGAGGGATTTGAAAAACTGTTTTTT. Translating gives CALEGFEKLFF.

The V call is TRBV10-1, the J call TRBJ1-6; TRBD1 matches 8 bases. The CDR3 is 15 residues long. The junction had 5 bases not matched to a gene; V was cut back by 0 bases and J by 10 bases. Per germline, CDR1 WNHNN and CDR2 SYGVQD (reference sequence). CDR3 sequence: CASSESRQGRSPLHF. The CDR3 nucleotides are TGCGCCAGCAGTGAGTCGAGACAGGGGCGGTCACCCCTCCACTTT.

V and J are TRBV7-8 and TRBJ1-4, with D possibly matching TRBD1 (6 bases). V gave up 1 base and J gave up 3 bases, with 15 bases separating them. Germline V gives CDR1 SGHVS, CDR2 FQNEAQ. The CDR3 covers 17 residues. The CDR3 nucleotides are TGTGCCAGCAGCTTAGAACAGGGATTCGTTTCTAATGAAAAACTGTTTTTT. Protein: CASSLEQGFVSNEKLFF.

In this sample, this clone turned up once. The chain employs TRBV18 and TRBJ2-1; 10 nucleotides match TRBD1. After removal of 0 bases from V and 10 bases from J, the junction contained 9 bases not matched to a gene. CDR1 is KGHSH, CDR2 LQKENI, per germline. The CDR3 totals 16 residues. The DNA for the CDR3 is TGTGCCAGCTCACCACCCCAGGGACAGGGGAGAGAGGAGCAGTTCTTC. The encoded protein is CASSPPQGQGREEQFF. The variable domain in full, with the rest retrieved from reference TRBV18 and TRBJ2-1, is NAGVMQNPRHLVRRRGQEARLRCSPMKGHSHVYWYRQLPEEGLKFMVYLQKENIIDESGMPKERFSAEFPKEGPSILRIQQVVRGDSAAYFCASSPPQGQGREEQFFGPGTRLTVL.

The CDR3 DNA reads as TGCGCCAGCAGCCAAGTCGGAATTAGCGGGGGGGGAGATACGCAGTATTTT. This translates into CASSQVGISGGGDTQYF. This rearrangement joins TRBV4-1 to TRBJ2-3; the match to TRBD2 covers 11 bases. CDR1 MGHRA and CDR2 YSYEKL come from the germline V gene. Unmatched junction bases numbered 8, after V lost 1 base and J lost 5 bases. This CDR3 comprises 17 residues.

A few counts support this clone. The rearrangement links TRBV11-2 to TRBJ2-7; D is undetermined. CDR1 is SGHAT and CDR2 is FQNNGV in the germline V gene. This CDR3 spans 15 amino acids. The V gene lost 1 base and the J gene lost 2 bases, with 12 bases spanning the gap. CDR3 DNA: TGTGCCAGCAGCTTAGTTCCGGGTACGACCTACGAGCAGTACTTC. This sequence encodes CASSLVPGTTYEQYF.

The CDR3 protein is CASSLYLKAGGTDTQYF. CDR3 DNA: TGTGCCAGCAGCTTGTATTTGAAAGCGGGGGGCACAGATACGCAGTATTTT. The V and J genes are TRBV7-8 and TRBJ2-3; 8 bases are a match to TRBD2. Germline trimming cut 3 bases from V and 1 base from J; bases unmatched to any gene: 9. Germline assignment: CDR1 SGHVS and CDR2 FQNEAQ. The CDR3 is 17 residues long.

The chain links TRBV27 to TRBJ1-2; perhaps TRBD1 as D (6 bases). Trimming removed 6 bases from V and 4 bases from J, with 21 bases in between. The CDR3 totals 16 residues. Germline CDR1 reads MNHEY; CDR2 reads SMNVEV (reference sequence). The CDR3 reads CASSNYSPRGVYGYTF. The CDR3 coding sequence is TGTGCCAGCAGCAACTATTCTCCCAGGGGCGTCTATGGCTACACCTTC.

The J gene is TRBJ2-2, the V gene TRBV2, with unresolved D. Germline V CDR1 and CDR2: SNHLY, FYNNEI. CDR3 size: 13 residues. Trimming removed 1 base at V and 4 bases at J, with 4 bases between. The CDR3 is CASSEVGTGELFF. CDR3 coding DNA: TGTGCCAGCAGTGAAGTCGGCACCGGGGAGCTGTTTTTT.

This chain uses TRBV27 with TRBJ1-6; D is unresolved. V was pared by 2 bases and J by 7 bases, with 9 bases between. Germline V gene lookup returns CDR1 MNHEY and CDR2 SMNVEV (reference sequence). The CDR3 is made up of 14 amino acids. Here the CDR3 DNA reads TGTGCCAGCAGTTTAGTGGCAGGCAATTCACCCCTCCACTTT. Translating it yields CASSLVAGNSPLHF.

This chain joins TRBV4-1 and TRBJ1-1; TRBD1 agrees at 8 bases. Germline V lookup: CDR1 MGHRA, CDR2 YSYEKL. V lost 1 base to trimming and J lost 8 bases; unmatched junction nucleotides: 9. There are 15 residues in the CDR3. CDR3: CASSQGGTGNLEAFF. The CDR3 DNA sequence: TGCGCCAGCAGCCAAGGAGGGACAGGTAATTTGGAAGCTTTCTTT.